The rows below give T cell receptor beta chains drawn from one sample of a study of human T cells and chemical hapten exposure. Via MiXCR, TCRdb re-called the RACE reads, giving one row per CDR3 protein. Of some 110,000 distinct CDR3 sequences in the sample, around 12% were seen once. The sequencing used whole blood, collected in connection with sensitization to the hapten diphenylcyclopropenone (DPC). The receptor source for this set is a woman aged 50 to 60 with alopecia areata. Some clones in this sample may be carry-over from other donors' samples. Each CDR3 is given with its conserved first and last residue. The order of the fields is clone size, D gene, J gene, V gene, CDR3 DNA, CDR3 protein. D genes are given only for firm matches. Size is omitted from some rows. Given values are once, few, many or a class for expanded clones.

-	-	TRBJ1-5	TRBV10-3	TGTGCCATTGCCCAGATCTCCAATCAGCCCCAGCATTTT	CAIAQISNQPQHF
few	-	TRBJ1-6	TRBV7-9	TGTGCCAGCAGCCCCCATCCAGGGGACGAAATTTCACCCCTCCACTTT	CASSPHPGDEISPLHF
few	-	TRBJ2-7	TRBV4-3	TGCGCCAGCAGCCAAGAATCGGGGCCTTACGAGCAGTACTTC	CASSQESGPYEQYF
-	-	TRBJ1-5	TRBV6-5	TGTGCCAGCAGTTACGGGGTCCACGGCAATCGGCCCCAGCATTTT	CASSYGVHGNRPQHF
many	-	TRBJ1-2	TRBV29-1	TGCAGCGCCGGGGAGCGGACCGGTTATGGCTACACCTTC	CSAGERTGYGYTF
many	-	TRBJ2-5	TRBV6-2/TRBV6-3	TGTGCCAGCGTCCCACGGGCTTACCAAGAGACCCAGTACTTC	CASVPRAYQETQYF
few	-	TRBJ1-2	TRBV29-1	TGCAGCGTTGAAGCCCGCGGAGTGAGCTTGGCTTATGGCTACACCTTC	CSVEARGVSLAYGYTF
few	TRBD2	TRBJ2-7	TRBV14	TGTGCCAGCAGCCCCCTCTGGACTAGCGGGGCCTGGGAGCAGTACTTC	CASSPLWTSGAWEQYF
few	-	TRBJ2-2	TRBV5-1	TGCGCCAGCAGGGACACCCAAGCGGGGGAGCTGTTTTTT	CASRDTQAGELFF
few	TRBD2	TRBJ2-3	TRBV5-4	TGTGCCAGCAGCTTGTGGCGGGGGGGCCAAGATACGCAGTATTTT	CASSLWRGGQDTQYF
-	-	TRBJ2-1	TRBV14	TGTGCCAGCAGCCAGCAGAGGGCCCATGAGCAGTTCTTC	CASSQQRAHEQFF
few	-	TRBJ2-3	TRBV16	TGTGCCAGCAGCCAATCAGGCCGCACAGATACGCAGTATTTT	CASSQSGRTDTQYF
-	TRBD2	TRBJ2-3	TRBV2	TGTGCCAGCAGTGAACTTGGGACTAGAACAGATACGCAGTATTTT	CASSELGTRTDTQYF
few	TRBD1	TRBJ2-2	TRBV7-8	TGTGCCAGCAGCCACCTGACAGGGAAACAGTCCGGGGAGCTGTTTTTT	CASSHLTGKQSGELFF
-	TRBD1	TRBJ1-5	TRBV28	TGTGCCAGCAACGACAGGGTGAATCAGCCCCAGCATTTT	CASNDRVNQPQHF
-	TRBD1	TRBJ1-4	TRBV7-6	TGTGCCAGCAGCCCCGGGGGAGGGGGCCTCACCCTTTTTAATGAAAAACTGTTTTTT	CASSPGGGGLTLFNEKLFF
many	-	TRBJ1-5	TRBV6-5	TGTGCCAGCAGTTACTCTGCGGGTCTAAATCAGCCCCAGCATTTT	CASSYSAGLNQPQHF
-	-	TRBJ1-1	TRBV29-1	TGCTGCGGAGGGAACACTGAAGCTTTCTTT	CCGGNTEAFF
few	TRBD1	TRBJ2-7	TRBV20-1	TGCAGTGCTAGATCGTACAGGGGTTCCTCCTCTATCCCGTACTTC	CSARSYRGSSSIPYF
-	TRBD1	TRBJ2-4	TRBV28	TGTGCCAGCGGTACAGGGGGCGTCACCAAAAACATTCAGTACTTC	CASGTGGVTKNIQYF
few	-	TRBJ1-1	TRBV28	TGTGCCAGCAGTCCTCCCACGACTGAAGCTTTCTTT	CASSPPTTEAFF
-	-	TRBJ1-1	TRBV6-1	TGTGCCAGCAGTGAAGCGTGGCCGGGACGGGCGCCGGGCACTGAAGCTTTCTTT	CASSEAWPGRAPGTEAFF
-	TRBD1	TRBJ2-7	TRBV5-1	TGCGCCAGCAGCTTGCAGGGGGCGCAGGCCGAGCAGTACTTC	CASSLQGAQAEQYF
-	-	TRBJ2-2	TRBV6-2/TRBV6-3	TGTGCCAGCAGTTACCCCCGCGAGACATCCTATGTTCACCGGGAGCTGTTTTTT	CASSYPRETSYVHRELFF
-	TRBD1	TRBJ2-2	TRBV29-1	TGCAGCGTTCGGGCCAAGACAGGGGAGACCGGGGAGCTGTTTTTT	CSVRAKTGETGELFF
many	-	TRBJ2-5	TRBV27	TGTGCCAGCAGTTTGTCCTACCAAGAGACCCAGTACTTC	CASSLSYQETQYF
many	TRBD2	TRBJ2-5	TRBV25-1	TGTGCCAGCAGTCTCGGCCTGGCGGGGGGATCAGAGACCCAGTACTTC	CASSLGLAGGSETQYF
few	TRBD2	TRBJ2-5	TRBV6-5	TGTGCCAGCAGTTACGGGAGCGGGGGCCAAGAGACCCAGTACTTC	CASSYGSGGQETQYF
few	-	TRBJ2-5	TRBV3-1	TGTGCCAGCAGCCAGGAGGGTGGAGAGACCCAGTACTTC	CASSQEGGETQYF
-	TRBD1	TRBJ2-3	TRBV19	TGTGCCAGTACGTCTCCTGCCGGGACAGGGTCGGGTACGCAGTATTTT	CASTSPAGTGSGTQYF
-	-	TRBJ2-3	TRBV12-2	TGTGCAAGTCGAACCCCCTTCAAGCGAGGAGGAGTAGATACGCAGTATTTT	CASRTPFKRGGVDTQYF
-	-	TRBJ2-4	TRBV29-1	TGCAGCGTTGAAGAGGGGGGATCAGCCAAAAACATTCAGTACTTC	CSVEEGGSAKNIQYF
many	TRBD2	TRBJ2-1	TRBV6-1	TGTGCCAGCAGTAATAGCGGGAGGGCCCTCGATGAGCAGTTCTTC	CASSNSGRALDEQFF
few	-	TRBJ2-7	TRBV5-4	TGTGCCAGCAGCCACTCTTACTCCTACGAGCAGTACTTC	CASSHSYSYEQYF
few	-	TRBJ1-5	TRBV28	TGTGCCAGCAGTTTATCCTGGGACTCCAGGGGCCAGCCCCAGCATTTT	CASSLSWDSRGQPQHF
few	TRBD2	TRBJ2-1	TRBV10-3	TGTGCCATCAGTGGATTGGGGGGGTACAATGAGCAGTTCTTC	CAISGLGGYNEQFF
few	-	TRBJ2-7	TRBV11-2	TGTGCCAGCAGCTTAGGAGTTAGCGGCTACTACGAGCAGTACTTC	CASSLGVSGYYEQYF
few	-	TRBJ1-1	TRBV18	TGTGCCAGCTCCCTCAAACGAACAGGGACTGAAGCTTTCTTT	CASSLKRTGTEAFF
few	TRBD1	TRBJ2-1	TRBV13	TGTGCCAGCAGCCCTCACGCACAGGGGACGGAGTACAATGAGCAGTTCTTC	CASSPHAQGTEYNEQFF
few	TRBD1	TRBJ1-1	TRBV28	TGTGCCAGCGGCGGACAGGGGTTTTGGGCTTTCTTT	CASGGQGFWAFF
few	TRBD2	TRBJ2-1	TRBV5-1	TGCGCCAGCAGCTTGGCGACTAGCGGCTACAATGAGCAGTTCTTC	CASSLATSGYNEQFF
-	-	TRBJ2-7	TRBV28	TGTGCCAGCAGCCCGACTAGCTCCTACGAGCAGTACTTC	CASSPTSSYEQYF
few	-	TRBJ2-7	TRBV10-2	TGCGCCAGCAGTACTAGTTTTTTCGAGCAGTACTTC	CASSTSFFEQYF
many	-	TRBJ1-4	TRBV6-6	TGTGCCGCACGGGGCAGGGACGAAAAACTGTTTTTT	CAARGRDEKLFF
few	TRBD1	TRBJ1-1	TRBV24-1	TGTGCCACCAGTGAGACAGGGAGAACTGAAGCTTTCTTT	CATSETGRTEAFF
few	-	TRBJ2-1	TRBV5-4	TGTGCCAGCAGCCGGACTACCTACAATGAGCAGTTCTTC	CASSRTTYNEQFF
few	-	TRBJ1-1	TRBV12-3/TRBV12-4	TGTGCCAGCCGAAACAGGGTCCGGAGGAACACTGAAGCTTTCTTT	CASRNRVRRNTEAFF
-	-	TRBJ2-1	TRBV21-1	TGTGCCAGCAGCGGCGGCACGATCGTGGTCTTC	CASSGGTIVVF